This T cell receptor (beta chain) was profiled in a study of shared clonotypes between healthy human individuals. Findings and limits, study-wide: In a few donors, around 5% of naive CD4 clonotypes appeared in common. Among the subsets, naive ones generally showed larger estimated richness than memory ones. Sorted-subset samples were not fully sequenced, rarefaction indicated.

Original processing notes: As immunoSEQ supplied junction-only sequences (without quality scores), filtering differed. Sequencing used immunoSEQ multiplex PCR; TCRdb keeps in-frame clones, though not all of them. V and J calls and clone size come straight from that table; D and trimming were deduced from the DNA. The sample holds approximately 640,000 clones; 72% are singletons and the top ten take under 2%. The CDR3 is made up of 14 amino acids. The germline gives CDR1 SGHRS, CDR2 YFSETQ. V was trimmed by 1 base and J by 6 bases, leaving 13 bases between them. This clone has only a few counts. Its specificity is unknown.

The chain uses TRBV5-1 and TRBJ1-1, with D unresolved. This TCR came from a woman under 40 in good health. The sample consisted of memory CD4+ T cells sorted from blood. The subset here: CD45RA-negative fraction. This CDR3 is CASSLPGEVPEAFF. Here the CDR3 DNA reads TGCGCCAGCAGCTTGCCGGGTGAGGTCCCTGAAGCTTTCTTT.